The next 2 T cell receptor beta chains were all read from a single sample in a study of blood T cell repertoires in COVID-19. Assay: immunoSEQ multiplex PCR; the TCRdb copy retains only in-frame clones and omits some. The table lists roughly 330,000 clones, about 90% of them singletons. The sample taken for sequencing was PBMCs or T cells enriched from blood (not recorded which). The receptors derive from a woman aged 25-40 years who had recovered from COVID-19.

V usage is TRBV5-1 and J usage is TRBJ2-3; 15 nucleotides match TRBD2. Germline CDR1 SGHRS, CDR2 YFSETQ. The CDR3 consists of 15 residues. The V segment lost 4 bases and the J segment 6 bases; nucleotides outside the gene matches: 3. CDR3 nucleotide sequence: TGCGCCAGCAGCCCCGGGACTAGCGGGGGGGATACGCAGTATTTT. It codes for CASSPGTSGGDTQYF.

The chain has TRBV18 and TRBJ2-3; 8 bases fit TRBD2. The CDR3 length is 15 residues. The V gene's germline CDR1 is KGHSH and CDR2 LQKENI. V shed 3 bases and J 2 bases; nucleotides not matched to a gene: 4. CDR3 DNA: TGTGCCAGCTCACCGGTTAGCGGGGACACAGATACGCAGTATTTT. This encodes CASSPVSGDTDTQYF.